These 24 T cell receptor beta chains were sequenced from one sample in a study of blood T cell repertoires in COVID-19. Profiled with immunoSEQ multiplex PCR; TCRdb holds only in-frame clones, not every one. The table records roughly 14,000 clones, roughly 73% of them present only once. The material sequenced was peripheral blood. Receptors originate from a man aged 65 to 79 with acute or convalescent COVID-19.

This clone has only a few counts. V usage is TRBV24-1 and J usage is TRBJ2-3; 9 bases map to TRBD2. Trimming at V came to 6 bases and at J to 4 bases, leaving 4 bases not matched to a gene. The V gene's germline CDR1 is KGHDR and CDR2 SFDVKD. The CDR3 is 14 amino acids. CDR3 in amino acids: CATSRAGGADTQYF. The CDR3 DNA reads TGTGCCACCAGTCGAGCGGGGGGTGCAGATACGCAGTATTTT.

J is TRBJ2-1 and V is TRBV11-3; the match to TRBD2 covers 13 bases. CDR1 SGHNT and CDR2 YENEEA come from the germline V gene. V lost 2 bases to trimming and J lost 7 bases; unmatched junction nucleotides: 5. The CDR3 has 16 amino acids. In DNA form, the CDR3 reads TGTGCCAGCAGCTTACGTACTAGCGGGAGGGGGAATGAGCAGTTCTTC. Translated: CASSLRTSGRGNEQFF.

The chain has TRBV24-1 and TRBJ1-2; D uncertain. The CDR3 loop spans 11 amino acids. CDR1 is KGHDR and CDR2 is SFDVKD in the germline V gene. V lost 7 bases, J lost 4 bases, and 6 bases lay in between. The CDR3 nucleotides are TGTGCCACCAGCCCGGGCTATGGCTACACCTTC. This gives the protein CATSPGYGYTF.

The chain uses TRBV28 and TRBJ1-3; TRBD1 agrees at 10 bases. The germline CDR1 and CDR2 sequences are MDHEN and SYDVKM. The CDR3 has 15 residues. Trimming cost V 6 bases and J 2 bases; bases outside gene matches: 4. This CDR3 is CASRPTGGTGNTIYF. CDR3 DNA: TGTGCCAGCAGACCGACAGGGGGCACTGGAAACACCATATATTTT.

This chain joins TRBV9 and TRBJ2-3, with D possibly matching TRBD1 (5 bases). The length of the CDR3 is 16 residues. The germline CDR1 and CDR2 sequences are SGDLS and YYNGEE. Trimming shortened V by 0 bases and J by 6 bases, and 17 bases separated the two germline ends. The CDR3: CASSVETGQMGDTQYF. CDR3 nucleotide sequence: TGTGCCAGCAGCGTAGAAACAGGCCAAATGGGGGATACGCAGTATTTT.

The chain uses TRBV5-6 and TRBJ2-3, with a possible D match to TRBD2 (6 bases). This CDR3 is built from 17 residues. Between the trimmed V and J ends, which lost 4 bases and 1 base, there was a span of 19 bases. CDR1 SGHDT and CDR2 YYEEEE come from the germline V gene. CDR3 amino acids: CASSLEGSTVGTDTQYF. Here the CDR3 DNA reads TGTGCCAGCAGCCTGGAGGGGTCGACGGTGGGCACAGATACGCAGTATTTT. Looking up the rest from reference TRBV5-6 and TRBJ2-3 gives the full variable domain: DAGVTQSPTHLIKTRGQQVTLRCSPKSGHDTVSWYQQALGQGPQFIFQYYEEEERQRGNFPDRFSGHQFPNYSSELNVNALLLGDSALYLCASSLEGSTVGTDTQYFGPGTRLTVL.

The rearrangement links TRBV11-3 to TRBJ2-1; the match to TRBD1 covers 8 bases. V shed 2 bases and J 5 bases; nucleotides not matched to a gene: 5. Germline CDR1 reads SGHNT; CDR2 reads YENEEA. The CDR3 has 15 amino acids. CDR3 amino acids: CASSLSQGADNEQFF. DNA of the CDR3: TGTGCCAGCAGCTTAAGTCAGGGGGCGGACAATGAGCAGTTCTTC.

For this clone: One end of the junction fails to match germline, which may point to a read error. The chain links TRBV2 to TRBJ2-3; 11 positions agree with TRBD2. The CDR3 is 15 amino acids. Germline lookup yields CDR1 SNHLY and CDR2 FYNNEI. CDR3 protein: CASTEIAGGPDTQYF. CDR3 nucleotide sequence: TGTGCCAGCACTGAAATAGCGGGAGGGCCGGATACGCAGTATTTT.

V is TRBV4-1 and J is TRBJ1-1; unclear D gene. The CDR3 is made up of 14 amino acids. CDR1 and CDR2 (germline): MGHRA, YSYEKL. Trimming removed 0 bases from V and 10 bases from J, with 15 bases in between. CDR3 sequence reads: CASSQESTSGAAFF. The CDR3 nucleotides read TGCGCCAGCAGCCAAGAGTCGACATCGGGAGCAGCTTTCTTT.

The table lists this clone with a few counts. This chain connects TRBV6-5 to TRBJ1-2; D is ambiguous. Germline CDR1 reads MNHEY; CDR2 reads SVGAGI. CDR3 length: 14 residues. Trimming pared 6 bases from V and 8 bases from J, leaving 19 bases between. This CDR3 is CASSLGFLEWGYTF. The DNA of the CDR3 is TGTGCCAGCAGCTTGGGCTTTCTCGAATGGGGCTACACCTTC.

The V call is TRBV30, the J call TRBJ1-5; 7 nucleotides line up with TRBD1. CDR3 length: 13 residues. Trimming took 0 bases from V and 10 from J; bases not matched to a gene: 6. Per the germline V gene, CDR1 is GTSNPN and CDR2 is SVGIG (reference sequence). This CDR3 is CAWSVPPGGPQHF. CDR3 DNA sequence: TGTGCCTGGAGTGTACCCCCAGGGGGTCCCCAGCATTTT.

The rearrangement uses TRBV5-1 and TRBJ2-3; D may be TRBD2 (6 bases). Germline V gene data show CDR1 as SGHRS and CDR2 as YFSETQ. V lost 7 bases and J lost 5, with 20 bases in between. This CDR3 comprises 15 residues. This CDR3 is CASGGREFRRDTQYF. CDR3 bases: TGCGCCAGCGGTGGACGGGAGTTTCGTAGAGATACGCAGTATTTT. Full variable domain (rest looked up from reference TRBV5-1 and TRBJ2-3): KAGVTQTPRYLIKTRGQQVTLSCSPISGHRSVSWYQQTPGQGLQFLFEYFSETQRNKGNFPGRFSGRQFSNSRSEMNVSTLELGDSALYLCASGGREFRRDTQYFGPGTRLTVL.

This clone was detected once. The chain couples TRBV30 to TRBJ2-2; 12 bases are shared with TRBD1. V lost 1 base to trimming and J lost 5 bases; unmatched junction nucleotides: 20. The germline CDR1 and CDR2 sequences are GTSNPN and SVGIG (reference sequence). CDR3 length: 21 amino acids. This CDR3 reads CAWSGLRDRGPERTWTGELFF. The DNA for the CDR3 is TGTGCCTGGAGTGGGCTTCGGGACAGGGGGCCCGAGAGAACGTGGACCGGGGAGCTGTTTTTT.

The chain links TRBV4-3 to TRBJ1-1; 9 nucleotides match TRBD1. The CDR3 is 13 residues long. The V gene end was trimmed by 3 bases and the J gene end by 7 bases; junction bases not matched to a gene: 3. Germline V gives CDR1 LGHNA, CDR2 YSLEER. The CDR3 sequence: CASSHRQGDEAFF. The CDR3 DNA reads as TGCGCCAGCAGCCACAGACAGGGGGATGAAGCTTTCTTT.

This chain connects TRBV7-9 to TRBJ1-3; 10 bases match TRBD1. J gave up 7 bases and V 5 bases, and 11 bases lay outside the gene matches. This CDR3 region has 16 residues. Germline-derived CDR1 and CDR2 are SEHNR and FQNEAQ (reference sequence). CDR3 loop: CASSHIPTGGFNTIYF. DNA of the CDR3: TGTGCCAGCAGCCACATCCCGACAGGGGGCTTCAACACCATATATTTT.

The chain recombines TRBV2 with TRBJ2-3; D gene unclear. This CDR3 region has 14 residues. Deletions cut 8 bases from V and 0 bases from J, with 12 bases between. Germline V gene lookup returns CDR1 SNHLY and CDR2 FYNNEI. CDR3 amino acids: CASPSQQSTDTQYF. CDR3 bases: TGTGCCAGCCCTAGTCAGCAGAGCACAGATACGCAGTATTTT.

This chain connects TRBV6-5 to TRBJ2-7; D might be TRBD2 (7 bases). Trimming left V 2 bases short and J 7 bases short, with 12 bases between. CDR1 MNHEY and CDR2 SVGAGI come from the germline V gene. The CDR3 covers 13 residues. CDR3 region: CASSYRGAGEQYF. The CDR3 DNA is TGTGCCAGCAGTTACCGGGGGGCGGGGGAGCAGTACTTC.

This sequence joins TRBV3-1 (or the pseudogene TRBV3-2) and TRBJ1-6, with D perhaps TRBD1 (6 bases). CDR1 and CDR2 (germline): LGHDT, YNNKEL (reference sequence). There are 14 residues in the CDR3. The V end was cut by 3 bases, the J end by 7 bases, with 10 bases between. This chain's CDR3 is CASSQDGQNSPLHF. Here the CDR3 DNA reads TGTGCCAGCAGCCAGGATGGACAGAATTCACCCCTCCACTTT.

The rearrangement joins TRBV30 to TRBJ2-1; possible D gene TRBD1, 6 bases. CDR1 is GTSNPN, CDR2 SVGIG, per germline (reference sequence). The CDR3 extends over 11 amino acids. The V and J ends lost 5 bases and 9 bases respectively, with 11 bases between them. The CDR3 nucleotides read TGTGCCTGGGGGACACCCCGTGAGCAGTTCTTC. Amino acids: CAWGTPREQFF. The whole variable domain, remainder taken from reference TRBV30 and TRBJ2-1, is SQTIHQWPATLVQPVGSPLSLECTVEGTSNPNLYWYRQAAGRGLQLLFYSVGIGQISSEVPQNLSASRPQDRQFILSSKKLLLSDSGFYLCAWGTPREQFFGPGTRLTVL.

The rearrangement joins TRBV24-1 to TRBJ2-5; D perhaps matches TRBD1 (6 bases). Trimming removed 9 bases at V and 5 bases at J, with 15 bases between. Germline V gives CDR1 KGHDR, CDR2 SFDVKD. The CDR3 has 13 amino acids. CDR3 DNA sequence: TGTGCCACCGCTGGGGGCGGCGGGGAGACCCAGTACTTC. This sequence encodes CATAGGGGETQYF.

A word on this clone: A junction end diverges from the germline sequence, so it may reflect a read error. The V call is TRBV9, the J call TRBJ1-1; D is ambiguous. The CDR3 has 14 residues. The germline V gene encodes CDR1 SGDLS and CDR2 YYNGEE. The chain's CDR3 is CASSVDSRQREVSF. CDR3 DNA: TGTGCCAGCAGCGTGGACTCACGACAACGTGAAGTCTCGTTT.

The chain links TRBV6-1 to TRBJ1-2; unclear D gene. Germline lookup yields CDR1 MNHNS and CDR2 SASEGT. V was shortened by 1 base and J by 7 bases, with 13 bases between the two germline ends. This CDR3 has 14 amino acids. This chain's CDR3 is CASSEGSGFIGYTF. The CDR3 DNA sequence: TGTGCCAGCAGTGAAGGCTCGGGTTTTATTGGCTACACCTTC.

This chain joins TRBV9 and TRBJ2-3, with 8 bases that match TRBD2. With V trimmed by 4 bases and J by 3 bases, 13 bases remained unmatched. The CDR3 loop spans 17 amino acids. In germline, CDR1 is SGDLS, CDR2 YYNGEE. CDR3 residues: CASSLDLSASGTDTQYF. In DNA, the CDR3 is TGTGCCAGCAGCCTTGACTTATCCGCTAGCGGGACAGATACGCAGTATTTT.

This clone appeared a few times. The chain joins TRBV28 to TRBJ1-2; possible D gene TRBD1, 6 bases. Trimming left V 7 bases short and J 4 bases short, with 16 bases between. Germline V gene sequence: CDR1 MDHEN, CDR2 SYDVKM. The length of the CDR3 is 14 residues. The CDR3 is CASTPSQGLYGYTF. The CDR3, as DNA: TGTGCCAGCACCCCTTCACAGGGCCTCTATGGCTACACCTTC.